Presented here are 18 T cell receptor beta chains from one specimen sequenced in a study of T cells in localized non-small cell lung cancer. TCRdb's copy holds only in-frame clones and misses some; the assay was immunoSEQ multiplex PCR. The table shows about 20,000 clones, with 75% to 90% occurring only once. The input for sequencing was PBMCs, taken before any cancer treatment. Source of these receptors: a man aged 40 to 70 with stage II squamous cell lung carcinoma.

The V and J genes are TRBV4-1 and TRBJ2-7; D might be TRBD2 (5 bases). V lost 4 bases and J 3 bases, leaving 13 bases between the germline ends. Germline V gives CDR1 MGHRA, CDR2 YSYEKL. The CDR3 extends over 14 amino acids. CDR3 bases: TGCGCCAGCAGCCTTACGGGGAGCGGCTACGAGCAGTACTTC. Translation: CASSLTGSGYEQYF.

Points on this clone: This CDR3 is also generated by other DNA sequences in the sample. The chain employs TRBV7-9 and TRBJ1-5; D is perhaps TRBD1 (5 bases). Germline CDR1 is SEHNR and CDR2 is FQNEAQ (reference sequence). The length of the CDR3 is 15 residues. V dropped 5 bases and J dropped 0 bases, with 11 bases sitting between them. CDR3 DNA: TGTGCCAGCAGCCCGGGACTCGATAGCAATCAGCCCCAGCATTTT. As protein: CASSPGLDSNQPQHF.

The V call is TRBV7-6, the J call TRBJ2-4, with 11 bases identical to TRBD1. Germline CDR1 and CDR2: SGHVS and FNYEAQ. The CDR3 is 14 amino acids. The V and J ends lost 1 base and 8 bases, in that order; junction bases with no gene match: 1. CDR3 region: CASSLVGQGDIQYF. The CDR3 DNA reads as TGTGCCAGCAGCTTAGTGGGACAGGGGGACATTCAGTACTTC.

With respect to this clone: The germline gene is not matched at one end of the junction; a read error may be the cause. V is TRBV14 and J is TRBJ2-7; no reliable D call. This CDR3 has 12 amino acids. The germline gives CDR1 SGHDN, CDR2 FVKESK. The CDR3 sequence is CAGSQDFYEQYF. The CDR3, as DNA: TGTGCCGGCAGCCAAGATTTCTACGAGCAGTACTTC.

The gene calls are TRBV11-2 and TRBJ1-1; a possible D gene is TRBD1 (6 bases). Trimming stripped 5 bases from V and 5 bases from J, with 15 bases between. The CDR3 consists of 14 residues. From germline, CDR1 is SGHAT and CDR2 FQNNGV. CDR3 sequence: CASSQGWVGTEAFF. DNA of the CDR3: TGTGCCAGCAGCCAGGGGTGGGTAGGGACTGAAGCTTTCTTT.

CDR3 sequence: CASSLVPGNTIYF. The CDR3 region has the DNA TGTGCCAGCAGCTTAGTACCGGGGAACACCATATATTTT. This rearrangement joins TRBV7-9 to TRBJ1-3; the D is unclear. With 1 base removed from V and 7 bases from J, the gap between germline ends came to 8 bases. Germline V gives CDR1 SEHNR, CDR2 FQNEAQ (reference sequence). The CDR3 runs to 13 residues.

The J gene is TRBJ1-1, the V gene TRBV13; 8 bases fit TRBD1. The germline V gene encodes CDR1 PRHDT and CDR2 FYEKMQ (reference sequence). J lost 5 bases, V lost 5 bases, and 7 bases had no gene match. The CDR3 sequence is 14 residues long. This chain's CDR3 is CASSLYRGATEAFF. The CDR3 DNA reads TGTGCCAGCAGCCTGTACAGGGGGGCTACTGAAGCTTTCTTT.

In DNA, the CDR3 is TGTGCCAGCAGCTTAGCCGGGATCTACGACTCCTACAATGAGCAGTTCTTC. Its protein is CASSLAGIYDSYNEQFF. The chain combines TRBV7-2 with TRBJ2-1; perhaps TRBD2 as D (5 bases). V was trimmed by 0 bases and J by 0 bases, leaving 12 bases between them. Germline V gives CDR1 SGHTA, CDR2 FQGNSA. The CDR3 runs 17 residues. Supplemented by reference TRBV7-2 and TRBJ2-1, the full variable domain reads GAGVSQSPSNKVTEKGKDVELRCDPISGHTALYWYRQSLGQGLEFLIYFQGNSAPDKSGLPSDRFSAERTGGSVSTLTIQRTQQEDSAVYLCASSLAGIYDSYNEQFFGPGTRLTVL.

This clone was detected a few times. The chain carries TRBV9 and TRBJ1-1; the D is unclear. Germline V gene data show CDR1 as SGDLS and CDR2 as YYNGEE. CDR3 length: 15 amino acids. V was trimmed by 4 bases and J by 1 base, leaving 14 bases between them. The CDR3 sequence is CASSPLDGQNTEAFF. Written as DNA, the CDR3 is TGTGCCAGCAGCCCTCTCGATGGGCAGAACACTGAAGCTTTCTTT.

The chain employs TRBV13 and TRBJ1-2, with 8 positions matching TRBD1. The CDR3 covers 16 residues. Looked up from germline, CDR1 is PRHDT and CDR2 is FYEKMQ (reference sequence). Unmatched junction bases numbered 12, after V lost 5 bases and J lost 4 bases. In nucleotides, the CDR3 is TGTGCCAGCAGCCCCGGCCGTGGACAGGGATTCTATGGCTACACCTTC. It codes for CASSPGRGQGFYGYTF. Supplemented by reference TRBV13 and TRBJ1-2, the full variable domain reads AAGVIQSPRHLIKEKRETATLKCYPIPRHDTVYWYQQGPGQDPQFLISFYEKMQSDKGSIPDRFSAQQFSDYHSELNMSSLELGDSALYFCASSPGRGQGFYGYTFGSGTRLTVV.

This rearrangement joins TRBV7-6 to TRBJ2-7; D may correspond to TRBD1 or TRBD2 (5 bases each). V was clipped by 1 base and J by 2 bases, with 12 bases between them. The CDR3 is 15 amino acids. CDR1 is SGHVS and CDR2 is FNYEAQ in the germline V gene. CDR3 region: CASSLGGGFTYEQYF. CDR3 coding DNA: TGTGCCAGCAGCTTAGGTGGGGGTTTCACCTACGAGCAGTACTTC.

The chain joins TRBV2 to TRBJ2-3, with 9 positions matching TRBD1. V was pared by 8 bases and J by 1 base, with 4 bases of the junction left unmatched. This CDR3 contains 14 residues. Germline CDR1 is SNHLY and CDR2 is FYNNEI. CDR3 nucleotide sequence: TGTGCCAGCGGGACAGGGACCCGCACAGATACGCAGTATTTT. Translating it yields CASGTGTRTDTQYF.

V is TRBV6-1 and J is TRBJ2-5, with a tentative D call TRBD1 (6 bases). CDR1 and CDR2 from the germline V gene are MNHNS and SASEGT. This CDR3 has 13 amino acids. V was cut by 4 bases and J by 1 base, with 7 bases left in between. CDR3 amino acids: CASSGQVQETQYF. CDR3 coding DNA: TGTGCCAGCAGTGGACAGGTCCAAGAGACCCAGTACTTC.

This sequence joins TRBV7-8 and TRBJ2-7; D unresolved. The V end lost 5 bases, the J end lost 1 base, and 9 bases lay between the germline ends. CDR3 size: 13 residues. CDR1 is SGHVS and CDR2 is FQNEAQ in the germline V gene. DNA of the CDR3: TGTGCCAGCAGCCCTCTTATATCCTACGAGCAGTACTTC. Translated, it gives CASSPLISYEQYF. The variable domain in full, with the rest retrieved from reference TRBV7-8 and TRBJ2-7, is GAGVSQSPRYKVAKRGQDVALRCDPISGHVSLFWYQQALGQGPEFLTYFQNEAQLDKSGLPSDRFFAERPEGSVSTLKIQRTQQEDSAVYLCASSPLISYEQYFGPGTRLTVT.

This chain connects TRBV27 to TRBJ2-7, with D tentatively TRBD1 or TRBD2 (5 bases each). CDR3 length: 16 amino acids. Germline lookup yields CDR1 MNHEY and CDR2 SMNVEV (reference sequence). Trimming pared 2 bases from V and 3 bases from J, leaving 17 bases between. The DNA of the CDR3 is TGTGCCAGCAGTTTAGAGGGGCTAAGCAGATTCTACGAGCAGTACTTC. Residues: CASSLEGLSRFYEQYF.

This rearrangement joins TRBV10-2 to TRBJ2-5; D is uncertain. V was shortened by 3 bases and J by 5 bases, with 10 bases between the two germline ends. The CDR3 spans 13 residues. The V gene's germline CDR1 is WSHSY and CDR2 SAAADI. CDR3 sequence: CASSDPPEETQYF. As DNA, the CDR3 is TGCGCCAGCAGTGATCCGCCGGAGGAGACCCAGTACTTC.

V and J are TRBV29-1 and TRBJ2-2; D is undetermined. Germline V CDR1 and CDR2: SQVTM, ANQGSEA. V gave up 6 bases and J gave up 1 base, with 12 bases separating them. The CDR3 sequence is 14 residues long. CDR3 DNA: TGCAGCGTACGTTCAGACCTGAACACCGGGGAGCTGTTTTTT. It codes for CSVRSDLNTGELFF.

The V call is TRBV4-2, the J call TRBJ1-1; the match to TRBD1 covers 10 bases. The CDR3 sequence is 15 residues long. V lost 4 bases and J lost 4; bases outside the gene matches: 6. Germline V lookup: CDR1 LGHNA, CDR2 YNFKEQ. The CDR3 sequence: CASSLPGQGITEAFF. CDR3 nucleotides: TGTGCCAGCAGCCTACCGGGACAGGGGATCACTGAAGCTTTCTTT.